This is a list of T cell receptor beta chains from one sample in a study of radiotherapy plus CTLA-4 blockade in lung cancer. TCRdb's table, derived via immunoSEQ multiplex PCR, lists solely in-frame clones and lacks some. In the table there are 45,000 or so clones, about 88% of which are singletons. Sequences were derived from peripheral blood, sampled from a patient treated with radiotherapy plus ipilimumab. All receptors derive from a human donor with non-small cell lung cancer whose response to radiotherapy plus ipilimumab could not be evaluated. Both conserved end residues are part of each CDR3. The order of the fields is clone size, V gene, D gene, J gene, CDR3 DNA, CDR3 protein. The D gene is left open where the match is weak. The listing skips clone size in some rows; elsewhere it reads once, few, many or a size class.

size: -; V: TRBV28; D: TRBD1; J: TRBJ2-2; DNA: TGTGCCAGCAGTTTAGGGACAGGGGTAACCGGGGAGCTGTTTTTT; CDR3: CASSLGTGVTGELFF
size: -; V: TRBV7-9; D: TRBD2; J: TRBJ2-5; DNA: TGTGCCAGCAGCAGGGCGGGAGTACACCAAGAGACCCAGTACTTC; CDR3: CASSRAGVHQETQYF
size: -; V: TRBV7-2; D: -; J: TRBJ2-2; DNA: TGTGCCAGCAGCTTAGGTGGCGGACAGCTAACCGGGGAGCTGTTTTTT; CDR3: CASSLGGGQLTGELFF
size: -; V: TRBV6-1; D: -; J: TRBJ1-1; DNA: TGTGCCACCAAGAACACTGAAGCTTTCTTT; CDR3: CATKNTEAFF
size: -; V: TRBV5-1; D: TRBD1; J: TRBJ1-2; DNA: TGCGCCAGCAGCCCCGCCGAGACAGGGGGTGGAGGCTACACCTTC; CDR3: CASSPAETGGGGYTF
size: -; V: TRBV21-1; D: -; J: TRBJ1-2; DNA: TGTGCCAGCAGCAAAGCGGTATGGACGGGACAGGGGATTTGGTGTGGCTACACCTTC; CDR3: CASSKAVWTGQGIWCGYTF
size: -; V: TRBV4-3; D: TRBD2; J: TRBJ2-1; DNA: TGCGCCAGCAGCCAAGTGCCTACCGGGACTAGCGGGGGGAACTCCTACAATGAGCAGTTCTTC; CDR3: CASSQVPTGTSGGNSYNEQFF
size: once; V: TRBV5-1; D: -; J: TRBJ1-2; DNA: TGCGCCAGCAGCTTGGATTCAGAAAACTATGGCTACACCTTC; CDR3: CASSLDSENYGYTF
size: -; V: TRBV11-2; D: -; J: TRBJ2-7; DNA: TGTGCCAGCAGTTCTGCCCGGGGAAGAGGCGAGCAGTACTTC; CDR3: CASSSARGRGEQYF
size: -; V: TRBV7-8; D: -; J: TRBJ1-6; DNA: TGTGCCAGCAGCTTCCTCGCAGGGGATTCACCCCTCCACTTT; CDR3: CASSFLAGDSPLHF
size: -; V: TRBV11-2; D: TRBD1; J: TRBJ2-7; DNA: TGTGCCAGCAGACGGGACAGGGCCTCCTACGAGCAGTACTTC; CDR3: CASRRDRASYEQYF
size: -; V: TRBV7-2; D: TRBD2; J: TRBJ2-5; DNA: TGTGCCAGCAGCTTTGGACTAGCGGGACCAAATCACCAGTACTTC; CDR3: CASSFGLAGPNHQYF
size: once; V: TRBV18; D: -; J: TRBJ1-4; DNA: TGTGCCAGCTCACAAAGACAGGATGGTAATGAAAAACTGTTTTTT; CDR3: CASSQRQDGNEKLFF
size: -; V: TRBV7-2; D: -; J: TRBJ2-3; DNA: TGTGCCAGCAGCTTAGATCGCGGCACAGATACGCAGTATTTT; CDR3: CASSLDRGTDTQYF
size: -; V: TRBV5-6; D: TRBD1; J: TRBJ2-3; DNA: TGTGCCAGCAACAGGGGGCGTTCTGGCACAGATACGCAGTATTTT; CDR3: CASNRGRSGTDTQYF
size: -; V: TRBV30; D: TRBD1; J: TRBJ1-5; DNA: TGTGCCTGGACCCCAACAGGGGATAGCAATCAGCCCCAGCATTTT; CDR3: CAWTPTGDSNQPQHF
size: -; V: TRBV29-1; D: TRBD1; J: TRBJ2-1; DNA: TGCAGCGTGGGGACAGGCCTCTACAATGAGCAGTTCTTC; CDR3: CSVGTGLYNEQFF
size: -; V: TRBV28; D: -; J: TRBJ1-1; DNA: TGTGCCAGCAGTTTAATCCGGGATGAAGCTTTCTTT; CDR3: CASSLIRDEAFF
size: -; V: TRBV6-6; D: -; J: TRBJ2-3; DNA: TGTGCCAGCAGTTGGAGGGACCCCACAGATACGCAGTATTTT; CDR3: CASSWRDPTDTQYF
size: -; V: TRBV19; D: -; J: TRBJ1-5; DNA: TGTGCCAGTAGTATAGACAGGCTAGGAGGGAAACAGCATTTT; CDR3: CASSIDRLGGKQHF
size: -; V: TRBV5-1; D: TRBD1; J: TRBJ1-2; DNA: TGCGCCAGCAGTCAACAGGGGGACCATGGCTACACCTTC; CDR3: CASSQQGDHGYTF
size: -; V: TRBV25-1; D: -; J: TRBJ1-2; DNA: TGTGCCAGCAGTCAACAGGGTTCCAACTATGGCTACACCTTC; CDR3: CASSQQGSNYGYTF
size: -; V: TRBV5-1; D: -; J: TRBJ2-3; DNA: TGCGCCAGCAGCTTAAAGTACAGGGCCACAGATACGCAGTATTTT; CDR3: CASSLKYRATDTQYF
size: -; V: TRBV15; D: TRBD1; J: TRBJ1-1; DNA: TGTGCCACCAGCTCCGGAGGTTGGGGACAGGGGAACACTGAAGCTTTCTTT; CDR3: CATSSGGWGQGNTEAFF
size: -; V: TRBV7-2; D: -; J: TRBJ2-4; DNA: TGTGCCAGCAGTCCGGCGGTAGCCAAAAACATTCAGTACTTC; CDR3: CASSPAVAKNIQYF
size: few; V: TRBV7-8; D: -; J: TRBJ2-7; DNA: TGTGCCAGCTCCCAGTTATACGAGCAGTACTTC; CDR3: CASSQLYEQYF
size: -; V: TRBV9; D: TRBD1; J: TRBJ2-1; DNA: TGTGCCAGCAGCTCTACAGGGGGCCAGTTCTTC; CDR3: CASSSTGGQFF
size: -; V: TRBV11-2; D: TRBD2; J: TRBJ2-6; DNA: TGTGCCAGCAGCCCGGGACTAGCGAGCTCTGGGGCCAACGTCCTGACTTTC; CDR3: CASSPGLASSGANVLTF
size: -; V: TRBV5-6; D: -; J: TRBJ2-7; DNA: TGTGCCAGCAGCTTGGGCAGCTCCTACGAGCAGTACTTC; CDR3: CASSLGSSYEQYF
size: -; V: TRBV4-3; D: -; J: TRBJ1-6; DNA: TGCGCCAGCAGCCAGACAGTCTATAATTCACCCCTCCACTTT; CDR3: CASSQTVYNSPLHF
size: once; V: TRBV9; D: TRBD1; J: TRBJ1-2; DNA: TGTGCCAGCAGCAACCTGAAGGGGCAGGGGGCGATGAACTATGGCTACACCTTC; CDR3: CASSNLKGQGAMNYGYTF